One sample yielded the 11 T cell receptor beta chains listed below, sequenced in a study of cytomegalovirus exposure and HLA in healthy donors. In the PCR, 60 Vbeta and 13 Jbeta primers were used. Some clones are missing from TCRdb's copy, which holds only in-frame ones; the method was immunoSEQ multiplex PCR. The sample shows a few hundred thousand clones, roughly 85% of them seen only once. Sequenced sample: PBMCs. These receptor sequences come from a man younger than 30 in good health and CMV-seronegative.

For this clone: At one end the junction does not follow the germline gene, possibly because of a read error. The genes are TRBV7-9 and TRBJ2-5, with D possibly being TRBD1 (6 bases). Germline CDR1 is SEHNR and CDR2 is FQNEAQ (reference sequence). The CDR3 has 16 residues. CDR3 DNA: TGTTCCAGCAGTGGCTCCCACAGGGAGCAGGTGGAGACCCAGTACTTC. Translation: CSSSGSHREQVETQYF.

The chain is built from TRBV14 and TRBJ2-5, with 9 bases identical to TRBD1. The V gene's germline CDR1 is SGHDN and CDR2 FVKESK. The CDR3 covers 17 residues. With V trimmed by 0 bases and J by 5 bases, 10 bases remained unmatched. This CDR3 reads CASSQDVGQGFHETQYF. In DNA, the CDR3 is TGTGCCAGCAGCCAAGATGTGGGACAGGGATTCCACGAGACCCAGTACTTC.

The V gene is TRBV9, the J gene TRBJ2-2; D may be TRBD2 (7 bases). Germline lookup yields CDR1 SGDLS and CDR2 YYNGEE. V was pared by 0 bases and J by 5 bases, with 20 bases between. The CDR3 contains 18 residues. The CDR3 loop reads CASSVDSAGGPGTGELFF. The CDR3 DNA reads as TGTGCCAGCAGCGTAGATTCCGCCGGGGGGCCGGGAACCGGGGAGCTGTTTTTT.

Note on this clone: This sample also contains other DNA sequences that code for the same CDR3. V usage is TRBV6-5 and J usage is TRBJ2-3; 14 nucleotides match TRBD2. The ends lost 6 bases at V and 5 bases at J; junction bases unmatched: 4. This CDR3 comprises 15 residues. Germline loops: CDR1 MNHEY, CDR2 SVGAGI. The CDR3 region has the DNA TGTGCCAGCAGCCCCGGGACTAGCGGGGGAGATACGCAGTATTTT. Translation gives CASSPGTSGGDTQYF.

This clone was seen only once. The rearrangement links TRBV28 to TRBJ2-3, with D tentatively TRBD1 (5 bases). Looked up from germline, CDR1 is MDHEN and CDR2 is SYDVKM. CDR3 length equals 15 residues. Trimming took 1 base from V and 6 from J, leaving 14 bases between them. CDR3 residues: CASSLFQGGGDTQYF. CDR3 in DNA: TGTGCCAGCAGTTTATTTCAGGGTGGTGGGGATACGCAGTATTTT. Together with reference TRBV28 and TRBJ2-3, the CDR3 gives the full variable domain: DVKVTQSSRYLVKRTGEKVFLECVQDMDHENMFWYRQDPGLGLRLIYFSYDVKMKEKGDIPEGYSVSREKKERFSLILESASTNQTSMYLCASSLFQGGGDTQYFGPGTRLTVL.

The chain is built from TRBV9 and TRBJ2-5, with 11 nucleotides matching TRBD2. The CDR3 contains 16 residues. J was trimmed by 1 base and V by 2 bases; bases with no gene match: 4. CDR1 and CDR2 from the germline V gene are SGDLS and YYNGEE. CDR3 DNA: TGTGCCAGCAGCGTGGGGACTAGCGGCTTCCAAGAGACCCAGTACTTC. This codes for CASSVGTSGFQETQYF.

The rearrangement uses TRBV4-1 and TRBJ1-1; D gene uncertain. Germline V gene data show CDR1 as MGHRA and CDR2 as YSYEKL. The CDR3 is 15 amino acids. V lost 1 base to trimming and J lost 4 bases, with 13 bases between them. CDR3 amino acids: CASSQVIQTLTEAFF. The CDR3 nucleotides read TGCGCCAGCAGCCAAGTGATACAGACGCTCACTGAAGCTTTCTTT.

The chain employs TRBV28 and TRBJ2-7, with TRBD1 matching over 9 bases. V shed 6 bases and J 4 bases; nucleotides not matched to a gene: 7. CDR3 size: 14 residues. Germline CDR1 is MDHEN and CDR2 is SYDVKM. The DNA of the CDR3 is TGTGCCAGCAGACGGGGACAGGGTATTTACGAGCAGTACTTC. Amino acid sequence: CASRRGQGIYEQYF.

The rearrangement joins TRBV7-9 to TRBJ2-3; tentatively, D is TRBD1 (5 bases). This CDR3 comprises 14 residues. The V gene's germline CDR1 is SEHNR and CDR2 FQNEAQ (reference sequence). V lost 5 bases to trimming and J lost 2 bases, with 11 bases between them. CDR3 sequence (DNA): TGTGCCAGCAGCCCCAGGGAACACACAGATACGCAGTATTTT. As protein: CASSPREHTDTQYF. Full variable domain (remainder filled in from reference TRBV7-9 and TRBJ2-3): DTGVSQNPRHKITKRGQNVTFRCDPISEHNRLYWYRQTLGQGPEFLTYFQNEAQLEKSRLLSDRFSAERPKGSFSTLEIQRTEQGDSAMYLCASSPREHTDTQYFGPGTRLTVL.

The chain joins TRBV18 to TRBJ2-3, with 11 bases identical to TRBD2. The CDR3 is 18 amino acids. Germline V lookup: CDR1 KGHSH, CDR2 LQKENI. Unmatched junction bases numbered 10, after V lost 3 bases and J lost 2 bases. The CDR3 region has the DNA TGTGCCAGCTCACCGATGATAGCGGGAGGGACGTCCACAGATACGCAGTATTTT. Its protein is CASSPMIAGGTSTDTQYF.

CDR3 loop: CASSLSGRGTGELFF. The CDR3, as DNA: TGTGCCAGCAGCCTTAGCGGGAGAGGTACCGGGGAGCTGTTTTTT. The chain uses TRBV5-6 and TRBJ2-2; 9 bases match TRBD2. This CDR3 has 15 residues. CDR1 SGHDT and CDR2 YYEEEE come from the germline V gene. V shed 4 bases and J 5 bases; nucleotides not matched to a gene: 6. Based on the CDR3 plus reference TRBV5-6 and TRBJ2-2, the full variable domain is DAGVTQSPTHLIKTRGQQVTLRCSPKSGHDTVSWYQQALGQGPQFIFQYYEEEERQRGNFPDRFSGHQFPNYSSELNVNALLLGDSALYLCASSLSGRGTGELFFGEGSRLTVL.